These 21 T cell receptor beta chains share one sample of origin, sequenced in a study of sequential checkpoint blockade in melanoma. The table came from immunoSEQ multiplex PCR; TCRdb's copy has only in-frame clones and leaves some out. The table records approximately 12,000 clones, about 65% of them present only once. The treatment is: randomized to nivolumab then ipilimumab (arm A) or the reverse (arm B). The sequencing here drew on CD8+ T cells sorted from blood (inferred from file names), taken from a patient given nivolumab and ipilimumab in sequence. The receptors derive from a human donor with melanoma.

The rearrangement uses TRBV5-4 and TRBJ1-5, with 9 bases aligning to TRBD1. CDR1 and CDR2 (germline): SGHNT, YYREEE (reference sequence). The length of the CDR3 is 14 residues. V dropped 4 bases and J dropped 5; count of bases not matched to a gene: 4. The CDR3 region has the DNA TGTGCCAGCAGCATGGACAGGGGTTATCAGCCCCAGCATTTT. Translation gives CASSMDRGYQPQHF.

The V gene is TRBV7-3, the J gene TRBJ2-7, with D possibly matching TRBD2 (6 bases). V lost 3 bases and J 5 bases, leaving 11 bases between the germline ends. The CDR3 loop spans 13 amino acids. Per germline, CDR1 SGHTA and CDR2 FQGTGA. The CDR3 reads CASSFGGPDEQYF. The CDR3 DNA sequence: TGTGCCAGCAGCTTCGGAGGGCCGGACGAGCAGTACTTC. The full variable domain, completed using reference TRBV7-3 and TRBJ2-7, is GAGVSQTPSNKVTEKGKYVELRCDPISGHTALYWYRQSLGQGPEFLIYFQGTGAADDSGLPNDRFFAVRPEGSVSTLKIQRTERGDSAVYLCASSFGGPDEQYFGPGTRLTVT.

This rearrangement joins TRBV5-6 to TRBJ2-7; D remains unclear. The CDR3 spans 13 residues. Trimming pared 2 bases from V and 11 bases from J, leaving 17 bases between. CDR1 is SGHDT and CDR2 is YYEEEE in the germline V gene. Here the CDR3 reads CASSFQVTTWEYF. The CDR3 nucleotides are TGTGCCAGCAGCTTCCAAGTTACTACGTGGGAGTACTTC.

This rearrangement joins TRBV9 to TRBJ2-1, with TRBD2 identical over 8 bases. Germline trimming cut 0 bases from V and 9 bases from J; bases unmatched to any gene: 2. The CDR3 spans 13 residues. CDR1 is SGDLS, CDR2 YYNGEE, per germline. The CDR3 spells CASSVATSGEQFF. CDR3 coding DNA: TGTGCCAGCAGCGTAGCCACTAGCGGTGAGCAGTTCTTC.

The chain couples TRBV30 to TRBJ1-2; D might be TRBD1 (6 bases). There are 12 residues in the CDR3. Trimming took 5 bases from V and 8 from J, leaving 15 bases between them. Germline CDR1 and CDR2: GTSNPN and SVGIG (reference sequence). The CDR3 loop reads CAWSYRVEGYTF. CDR3 nucleotide sequence: TGTGCCTGGTCCTACAGGGTGGAGGGCTACACCTTC. Drawing the rest from reference TRBV30 and TRBJ1-2, the complete variable domain is SQTIHQWPATLVQPVGSPLSLECTVEGTSNPNLYWYRQAAGRGLQLLFYSVGIGQISSEVPQNLSASRPQDRQFILSSKKLLLSDSGFYLCAWSYRVEGYTFGSGTRLTVV.

The chain uses TRBV27 and TRBJ2-2, with 8 bases identical to TRBD2. CDR3 length: 17 residues. The V gene's germline CDR1 is MNHEY and CDR2 SMNVEV (reference sequence). V lost 2 bases and J lost 1; bases outside the gene matches: 6. The CDR3 DNA reads TGTGCCAGCAGTTTAAGAGCGGGGGCCTTGAACACCGGGGAGCTGTTTTTT. Translated, it gives CASSLRAGALNTGELFF.

This clone was seen more than once but under ten times. V gene TRBV6-5 combines with J gene TRBJ2-7, with a weak D call TRBD2 (6 bases). Per germline, CDR1 MNHEY and CDR2 SVGAGI. Trimming removed 5 bases at V and 6 bases at J, with 11 bases between. This CDR3 has 12 residues. CDR3 amino acids: CASSITSFEQYF. The CDR3 DNA reads as TGTGCCAGCAGTATAACTAGCTTCGAGCAGTACTTC.

This sequence joins TRBV7-6 and TRBJ2-2; 9 bases align to TRBD2. V shed 5 bases, J shed 4 bases, and the junction held 8 bases outside the gene matches. Per the germline V gene, CDR1 is SGHVS and CDR2 is FNYEAQ. The CDR3 loop spans 16 amino acids. CDR3 loop: CASSDLAGVSTGELFF. Written as DNA, the CDR3 is TGTGCCAGCAGCGACTTAGCGGGGGTGAGCACCGGGGAGCTGTTTTTT.

V and J are TRBV7-3 and TRBJ1-4, with 8 bases aligning to TRBD1. V shed 5 bases and J 0 bases; nucleotides not matched to a gene: 2. Germline CDR1 and CDR2: SGHTA and FQGTGA. The CDR3 sequence is 15 residues long. CDR3 amino acids: CASSPGQATNEKLFF. CDR3 sequence (DNA): TGTGCCAGCAGCCCGGGACAGGCAACTAATGAAAAACTGTTTTTT.

The chain links TRBV11-2 to TRBJ2-7; the D gene is possibly TRBD1 (5 bases). In germline, CDR1 is SGHAT, CDR2 FQNNGV. The CDR3 runs to 14 residues. Trimming stripped 3 bases from V and 2 bases from J, with 11 bases between. CDR3: CASSLGPTPYEQYF. The DNA of the CDR3 is TGTGCCAGCAGCTTGGGGCCGACCCCCTACGAGCAGTACTTC.

In this sample, this clone turned up a few times. Additional DNA sequences in this sample encode the identical CDR3. CDR3 sequence (DNA): TGTGCCAGCAGCCTCACAGATACGCAGTATTTT. Protein sequence: CASSLTDTQYF. The J gene is TRBJ2-3, the V gene TRBV28; the D is unclear. V was pared by 6 bases and J by 2 bases, with 3 bases between. Germline-derived CDR1 and CDR2 are MDHEN and SYDVKM. The length of the CDR3 is 11 residues.

This chain links TRBV7-6 with TRBJ2-3, with D maybe TRBD1 (5 bases). V gave up 0 bases and J gave up 1 base, with 5 bases separating them. The CDR3 is 14 residues long. CDR1 is SGHVS and CDR2 is FNYEAQ in the germline V gene. This CDR3 is CASSLAGRTDTQYF. CDR3 nucleotides: TGTGCCAGCAGCTTAGCGGGGCGCACAGATACGCAGTATTTT. Combining the CDR3 with reference TRBV7-6 and TRBJ2-3 gives the whole variable domain GAGVSQSPRYKVTKRGQDVALRCDPISGHVSLYWYRQALGQGPEFLTYFNYEAQQDKSGLPNDRFSAERPEGSISTLTIQRTEQRDSAMYRCASSLAGRTDTQYFGPGTRLTVL.

This clone has a single count. Distinct nucleotide sequences in the sample also encode this CDR3. This chain links TRBV7-9 with TRBJ1-5, with D possibly being TRBD1 (5 bases). V gave up 5 bases and J gave up 2 bases, with 7 bases separating them. The germline V gene has CDR1 SEHNR and CDR2 FQNEAQ (reference sequence). The CDR3 consists of 13 residues. In nucleotides, the CDR3 is TGTGCCAGCAGCCCGGGGGGCAATCAGCCCCAGCATTTT. Residues: CASSPGGNQPQHF.

This chain connects TRBV5-1 to TRBJ2-1, with 8 bases identical to TRBD2. The CDR3 is made up of 15 amino acids. The germline gives CDR1 SGHRS, CDR2 YFSETQ. V shed 4 bases, J shed 9 bases, and the junction held 12 bases outside the gene matches. CDR3 DNA sequence: TGCGCCAGCAGCGGCGAGGGGGGAGCGGGAGCTGAGCAGTTCTTC. It specifies CASSGEGGAGAEQFF.

This clone was recorded once. The rearrangement uses TRBV18 and TRBJ1-1; the D gene is possibly TRBD1 (6 bases). Germline CDR1 and CDR2: KGHSH and LQKENI. CDR3 length: 14 amino acids. V lost 3 bases and J lost 7, with 15 bases in between. The CDR3 nucleotides read TGTGCCAGCTCACCCAGGACAGTAAATTTTGAAGCTTTCTTT. Translated, it gives CASSPRTVNFEAFF.

The V call is TRBV9, the J call TRBJ2-2; 9 bases are a match to TRBD2. CDR1 SGDLS and CDR2 YYNGEE come from the germline V gene. V was clipped by 0 bases and J by 3 bases; unmatched bases: 3. This CDR3 has 16 amino acids. CDR3 in DNA: TGTGCCAGCAGCGTAGGGCTAGCGGGACACACCGGGGAGCTGTTTTTT. Translating gives CASSVGLAGHTGELFF.

The V call is TRBV9, the J call TRBJ1-1; 8 nucleotides agree with TRBD1. The V gene end was trimmed by 3 bases and the J gene end by 3 bases; junction bases not matched to a gene: 16. The CDR3 extends over 18 amino acids. CDR1 and CDR2 (germline): SGDLS, YYNGEE. CDR3 sequence: CASSDGRTGNGRDTEAFF. The CDR3, as DNA: TGTGCCAGCAGCGATGGTAGGACAGGGAATGGGCGGGACACTGAAGCTTTCTTT. The full variable domain, completed using reference TRBV9 and TRBJ1-1, is DSGVTQTPKHLITATGQRVTLRCSPRSGDLSVYWYQQSLDQGLQFLIQYYNGEERAKGNILERFSAQQFPDLHSELNLSSLELGDSALYFCASSDGRTGNGRDTEAFFGQGTRLTVV.

This clone was seen a handful of times. The rearrangement joins TRBV2 to TRBJ1-2; the match to TRBD1 covers 12 bases. Germline CDR1 and CDR2: SNHLY and FYNNEI. V lost 8 bases and J lost 4; bases outside the gene matches: 2. CDR3 length: 13 amino acids. The CDR3 reads CASGTGGIYGYTF. The DNA for the CDR3 is TGTGCCAGCGGGACAGGGGGCATCTATGGCTACACCTTC.

The V gene is TRBV9, the J gene TRBJ2-6; perhaps TRBD1 as D (6 bases). This CDR3 has 17 amino acids. Germline assignment: CDR1 SGDLS and CDR2 YYNGEE. V was cut by 1 base and J by 0 bases, with 11 bases left in between. Here the CDR3 DNA reads TGTGCCAGCAGCGTAACAGGGATCATCTCTGGGGCCAACGTCCTGACTTTC. The encoded protein is CASSVTGIISGANVLTF.

This clone was seen a handful of times. The rearrangement joins TRBV25-1 to TRBJ2-1; 8 bases are shared with TRBD1. V trimming: 4 bases; J trimming: 4 bases; junction bases outside the gene matches: 9. The CDR3 covers 16 residues. Germline CDR1 reads MGHDK; CDR2 reads SYGVNS. In nucleotides, the CDR3 is TGTGCCAGCAGTGCCTGCGGACAGGGCGATTACAATGAGCAGTTCTTC. Its protein is CASSACGQGDYNEQFF.

The V call is TRBV2, the J call TRBJ1-6, with D possibly matching TRBD1 (5 bases). V shed 7 bases and J shed 6 bases, with 13 bases lying between them. The germline V gene encodes CDR1 SNHLY and CDR2 FYNNEI. The CDR3 runs 14 residues. The CDR3 bases are TGTGCCAGCATCCGGGTCGACAGTAATTCACCCCTCCACTTT. This translates into CASIRVDSNSPLHF.